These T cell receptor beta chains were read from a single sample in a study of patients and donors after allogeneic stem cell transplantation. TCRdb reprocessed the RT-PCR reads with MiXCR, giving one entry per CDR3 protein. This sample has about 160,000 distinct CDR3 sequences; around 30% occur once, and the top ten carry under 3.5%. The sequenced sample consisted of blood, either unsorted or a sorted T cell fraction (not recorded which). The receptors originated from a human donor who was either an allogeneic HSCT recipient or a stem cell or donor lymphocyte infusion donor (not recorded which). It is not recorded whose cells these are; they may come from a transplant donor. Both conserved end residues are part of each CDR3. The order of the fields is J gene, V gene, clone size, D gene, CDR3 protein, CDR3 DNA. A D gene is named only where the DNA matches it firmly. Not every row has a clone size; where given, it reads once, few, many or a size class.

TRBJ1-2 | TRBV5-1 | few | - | CASSLDRLYGYTF | TGCGCCAGCAGCTTGGACAGACTCTATGGCTACACCTTC
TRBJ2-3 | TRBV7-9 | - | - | CASSSSLGATDTQYF | TGTGCCAGCAGCTCTAGTCTGGGAGCCACAGATACGCAGTATTTT
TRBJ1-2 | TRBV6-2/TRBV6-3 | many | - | CASSPRGNYGYTF | TGTGCCAGCAGTCCCAGGGGAAACTATGGCTACACCTTC
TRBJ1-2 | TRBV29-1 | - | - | CSVGEDNYGYTF | TGCAGCGTCGGGGAGGACAACTATGGCTACACCTTC
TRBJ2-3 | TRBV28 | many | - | CASSQGTDTQYF | TGTGCCAGCAGTCAGGGCACAGATACGCAGTATTTT
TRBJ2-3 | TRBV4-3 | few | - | CASSPLVSTDTQYF | TGCGCCAGCAGCCCGCTCGTGAGCACAGATACGCAGTATTTT
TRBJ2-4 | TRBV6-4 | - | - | CASSAVPPENIQYF | TGTGCCAGCAGTGCCGTACCCCCGGAAAACATTCAGTACTTC
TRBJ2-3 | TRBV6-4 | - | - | CASGWAGTDTQYF | TGTGCCAGCGGTTGGGCGGGCACAGATACGCAGTATTTT
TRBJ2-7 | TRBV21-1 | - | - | CASSSPKVGEQQYF | TGTGCCAGCAGCAGTCCCAAGGTTGGGGAACAGCAGTACTTC
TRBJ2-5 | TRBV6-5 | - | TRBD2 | CASSYSSGIGEETQYF | TGTGCCAGCAGTTACTCGAGCGGGATAGGGGAAGAGACCCAGTACTTC
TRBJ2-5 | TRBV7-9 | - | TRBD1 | CASSLDRAAETQYF | TGTGCCAGCAGCTTGGACAGGGCGGCAGAGACCCAGTACTTC
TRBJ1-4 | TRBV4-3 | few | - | CASSAKLTSTNEKLFF | TGCGCCAGCAGCGCTAAACTGACCTCAACTAATGAAAAACTGTTTTTT
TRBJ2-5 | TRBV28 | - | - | CASSLSKVSIETQYF | TGTGCCAGCAGTCTATCGAAGGTATCCATAGAGACCCAGTACTTC
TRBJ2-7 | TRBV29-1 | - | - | CSARGGRTYEQYF | TGCAGCGCCCGGGGTGGGCGGACCTACGAGCAGTACTTC
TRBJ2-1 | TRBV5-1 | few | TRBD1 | CASSFRDRGYNEQFF | TGCGCCAGCAGCTTCCGGGACAGGGGATACAATGAGCAGTTCTTC
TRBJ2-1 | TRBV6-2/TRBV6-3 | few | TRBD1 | CASTGTGGKKEQFF | TGTGCCAGCACCGGGACAGGGGGTAAAAAAGAGCAGTTCTTC
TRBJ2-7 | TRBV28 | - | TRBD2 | CASLFGTRGEQYF | TGTGCCAGCCTCTTCGGGACTAGAGGCGAGCAGTACTTC
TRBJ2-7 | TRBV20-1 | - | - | CSAKAAGYEQYF | TGCAGTGCTAAGGCGGCGGGCTACGAGCAGTACTTC
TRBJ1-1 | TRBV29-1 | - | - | CSVAGTILIEAFF | TGCAGCGTGGCCGGGACGATATTAATTGAAGCTTTCTTT
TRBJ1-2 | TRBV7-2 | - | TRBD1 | CASSLGQGHYGYTF | TGTGCCAGCAGCTTAGGACAGGGGCACTATGGCTACACCTTC
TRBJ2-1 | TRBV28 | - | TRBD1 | CASMWQGALSEQFF | TGTGCCAGCATGTGGCAGGGGGCCTTAAGTGAGCAGTTCTTC
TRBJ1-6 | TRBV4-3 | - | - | CASSLEIPGGSYNSPLHF | TGCGCCAGCAGCCTGGAAATTCCCGGGGGGTCCTATAATTCACCCCTCCACTTT
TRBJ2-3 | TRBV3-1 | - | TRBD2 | CASSPRPGLAGGLGDTQYF | TGTGCCAGCAGCCCCAGGCCGGGACTAGCGGGAGGCCTAGGAGATACGCAGTATTTT
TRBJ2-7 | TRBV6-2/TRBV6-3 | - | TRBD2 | CATTSGGVYEQYF | TGTGCCACGACTAGCGGGGGAGTCTACGAGCAGTACTTC
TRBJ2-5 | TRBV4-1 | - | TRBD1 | CASSQDGTGGWETQYF | TGCGCCAGCAGCCAAGATGGTACAGGGGGATGGGAGACCCAGTACTTC
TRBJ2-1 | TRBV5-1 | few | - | CASRQTLSDEQFF | TGCGCCAGCCGACAAACCCTTTCGGATGAGCAGTTCTTC
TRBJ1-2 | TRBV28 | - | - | CASSNRKAGSGYTF | TGTGCCAGCAGTAATCGCAAGGCCGGGAGCGGCTACACCTTC
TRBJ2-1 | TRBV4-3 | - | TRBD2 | CASSPWTSGSYEQFF | TGCGCCAGCAGCCCCTGGACTAGCGGGAGCTATGAGCAGTTCTTC
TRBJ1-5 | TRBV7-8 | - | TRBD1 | CASSLGTGSNFWNQPQHF | TGTGCCAGCAGCTTAGGGACAGGGTCGAATTTTTGGAATCAGCCCCAGCATTTT
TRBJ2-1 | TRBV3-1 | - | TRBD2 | CASSFRLAGPNEQFF | TGTGCCAGCAGCTTTCGACTAGCGGGGCCGAATGAGCAGTTCTTC
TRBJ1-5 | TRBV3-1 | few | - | CASSPNPGNQPQHF | TGTGCCAGCAGCCCCAATCCGGGTAACCAGCCCCAGCATTTT
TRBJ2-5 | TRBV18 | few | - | CASSPTGHQETQYF | TGTGCCAGCTCACCGACAGGACATCAAGAGACCCAGTACTTC
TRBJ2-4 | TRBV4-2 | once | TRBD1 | CASSPGQGPAGIQYF | TGTGCCAGCAGCCCGGGACAGGGACCGGCCGGCATTCAGTACTTC
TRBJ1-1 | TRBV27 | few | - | CASSLPSSEAFF | TGTGCCAGCAGTTTACCCTCATCTGAAGCTTTCTTT
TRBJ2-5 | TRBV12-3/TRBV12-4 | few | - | CASTPSLGETQYF | TGTGCCAGCACCCCTTCCTTGGGGGAGACCCAGTACTTC
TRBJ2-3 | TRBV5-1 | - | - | CASSPGSDTQYF | TGCGCCAGCAGCCCTGGTTCAGATACGCAGTATTTT
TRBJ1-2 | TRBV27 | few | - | CASSPRGRGYTF | TGTGCCAGCAGTCCGCGGGGGAGAGGCTACACCTTC
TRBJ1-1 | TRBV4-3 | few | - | CASSQDLNTEAFF | TGCGCCAGCAGCCAAGATCTAAACACTGAAGCTTTCTTT
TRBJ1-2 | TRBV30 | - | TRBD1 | CAWRRGQSNYGYTF | TGTGCCTGGAGAAGGGGACAGAGTAACTATGGCTACACCTTC
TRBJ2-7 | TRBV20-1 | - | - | CSATVRLHEQYF | TGCAGTGCTACCGTCAGGTTGCACGAGCAGTACTTC
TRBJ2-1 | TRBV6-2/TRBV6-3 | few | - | CASSYSRDEQFF | TGTGCCAGCAGTTATAGCCGGGATGAGCAGTTCTTC
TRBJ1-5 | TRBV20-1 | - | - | CSARGGDQPQHF | TGCAGTGCTAGAGGGGGGGATCAGCCCCAGCATTTT
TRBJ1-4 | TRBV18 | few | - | CASSPPHIGGKLFF | TGTGCCAGCTCACCCCCGCATATCGGGGGGAAACTGTTTTTT
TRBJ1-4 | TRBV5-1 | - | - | CASSEPDPGNEKLFF | TGCGCCAGCAGCGAACCCGACCCAGGGAATGAAAAACTGTTTTTT
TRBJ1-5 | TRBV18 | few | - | CASSGAGVHQPQHF | TGTGCCAGCTCAGGGGCAGGGGTCCATCAGCCCCAGCATTTT
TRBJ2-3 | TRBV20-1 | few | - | CSARDRASTSQYF | TGCAGTGCTAGAGATCGGGCCAGCACTTCGCAGTATTTT
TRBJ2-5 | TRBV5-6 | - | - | CASSPWSQLKETQYF | TGTGCCAGCAGCCCGTGGAGCCAGTTAAAAGAGACCCAGTACTTC
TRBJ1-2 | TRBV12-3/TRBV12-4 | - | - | CASSFSGTGGYGYTF | TGTGCCAGCAGTTTTTCAGGGACCGGGGGCTATGGCTACACCTTC
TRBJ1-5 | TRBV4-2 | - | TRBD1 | CASSQQQGSSNQPQHF | TGTGCCAGCAGCCAACAACAGGGGAGTAGCAATCAGCCCCAGCATTTT
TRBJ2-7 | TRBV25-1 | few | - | CASRDRNTGYEQYF | TGTGCCAGCAGGGACCGGAACACGGGCTACGAGCAGTACTTC
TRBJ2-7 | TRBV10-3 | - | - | CAIKAGGSPWEQYF | TGTGCCATCAAGGCAGGGGGGTCTCCGTGGGAGCAGTACTTC
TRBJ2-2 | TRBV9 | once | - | CASSPRGTGELFF | TGTGCCAGCAGCCCCCGAGGTACCGGGGAGCTGTTTTTT
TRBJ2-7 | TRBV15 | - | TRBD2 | CATSRAGLAYEQYF | TGTGCCACCAGCAGAGCGGGACTAGCCTACGAGCAGTACTTC
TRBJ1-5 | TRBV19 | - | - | CASSIGRVYYQPQHF | TGTGCCAGTAGTATCGGCAGGGTGTATTATCAGCCCCAGCATTTT
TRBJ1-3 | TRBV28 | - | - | CASSSGGISSGNTIYF | TGTGCCAGCAGTTCTGGGGGGATCAGCTCTGGAAACACCATATATTTT
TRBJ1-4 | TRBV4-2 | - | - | CASSQDGPLLGLFF | TGTGCCAGCAGCCAAGATGGCCCTCTTTTGGGCCTGTTTTTT
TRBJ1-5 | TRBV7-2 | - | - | CASSLARGARNQPQHF | TGTGCCAGCAGCTTAGCCCGGGGGGCAAGGAATCAGCCCCAGCATTTT
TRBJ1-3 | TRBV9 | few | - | CASSVGRAGNTIYF | TGTGCCAGCAGCGTAGGCAGGGCTGGAAACACCATATATTTT
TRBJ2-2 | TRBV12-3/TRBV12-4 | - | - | CASRKVASTGELFF | TGTGCCAGCAGAAAGGTGGCCTCGACCGGGGAGCTGTTTTTT